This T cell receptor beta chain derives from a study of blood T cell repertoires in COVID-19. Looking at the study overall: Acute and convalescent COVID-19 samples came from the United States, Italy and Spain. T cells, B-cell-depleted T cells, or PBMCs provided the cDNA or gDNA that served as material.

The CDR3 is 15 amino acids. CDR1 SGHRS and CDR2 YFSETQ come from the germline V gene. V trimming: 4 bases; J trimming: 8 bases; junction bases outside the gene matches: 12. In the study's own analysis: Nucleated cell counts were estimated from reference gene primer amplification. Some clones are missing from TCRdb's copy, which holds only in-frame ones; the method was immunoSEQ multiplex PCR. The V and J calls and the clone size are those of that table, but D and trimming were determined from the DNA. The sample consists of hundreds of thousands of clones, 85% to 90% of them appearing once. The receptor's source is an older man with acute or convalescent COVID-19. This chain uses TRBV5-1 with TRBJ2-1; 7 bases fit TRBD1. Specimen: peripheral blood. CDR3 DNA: TGCGCCAGCAGCCTAACAGGGGATAGGTCGGATGAGCAGTTCTTC. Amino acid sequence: CASSLTGDRSDEQFF.